This T cell receptor (beta chain) was observed in a study of technical replicates of blood from several donors (dated by TCRdb to about 2017). Library generation was performed with the immunoSEQ multiplex PCR assay. In its TCRdb copy, this immuneACCESS table keeps in-frame sequences only and misses some clones. Where compared with another copy, unresolved V genes explain less than half of these, and the others have no known cause. For this sample the table gives over 50,000 clones, of which around 87% were detected only once. The ten biggest clones cover about 5% of the sample. Details on this clone: It has no known antigen specificity. The sample holds no much larger clone one base away, and base qualities are not on file.

The CDR3 contains 16 residues, cysteine and phenylalanine counted. The read is trimmed to its CDR3 DNA, 48 bases read in frame from base 1. V is pruned by 0 bases and J by 1 base, leaving 5 bases of the junction without a gene match. CDR1 and CDR2 (SGHRS, YFSETQ) derive from the germline V gene. The chain is made from TRBV5-1 and TRBJ2-7, and TRBD1 matches 9 of the central bases. The sequence derives from a human donor in good health. Some clones in this sample may be carry-over from other donors' samples. The specimen was PBMCs. In nucleotide form, the sequence is TGCGCCAGCAGCTTGGCCGGGACAGGGTATTCCTACGAGCAGTACTTC. It is translated as CASSLAGTGYSYEQYF.